The clone carrying this TCR beta chain was counted a few times. The antigen is unknown. J lost 15 bases, V lost 9 bases, and 11 bases had no gene match. CDR1 and CDR2 (germline): MDHEN, SYDVKM. This CDR3 has 13 amino acids. Graves' hyperthyroidism showing no ophthalmopathy progression within 18 months was considered stable. Uncontrolled infection, other autoimmune disease, pregnancy or lactation excluded patients. This record comes from a study of T cells in Graves' hyperthyroidism and ophthalmopathy. On the study more broadly: Peripheral blood was secured at the point of initial diagnosis, before any treatment.

Regarding the study as a whole: Blood also showed most of the thyroid clonotypes that were expanded above 0.001.

Amplification yielded TCR beta CDR3 regions, with RNA transcripts as the source. The HTBI set primed first-round TCR CDR3 RT-PCR. Each CDR3 protein is one row after TCRdb ran MiXCR on the multiplex PCR reads. The profile shows 650,000 to 700,000 distinct CDR3 sequences, 15% to 20% of them singletons. The chain is built from TRBV28 and TRBJ2-2; 12 bases fit TRBD2. The sequence was obtained from a man in his fifties or sixties with Graves' hyperthyroidism. Source material: blood. CDR3 amino acids: CASLVTSGSELFF. CDR3 sequence (DNA): TGTGCCAGTTTAGTGACTAGCGGGAGTGAGTTGTTTTTT.